The clone carrying this T cell receptor beta chain was seen a few times. Antigen specificity is unknown. Per donor, one heparinised blood draw averaged roughly 110 mL. Germline V gives CDR1 SQVTM, CDR2 ANQGSEA. Trimming cost V 0 bases and J 0 bases, with 5 bases left between them. This CDR3 has 13 residues. This sample was taken from a study of beta chain features in type 1 diabetes. Looking at the study overall: In all, about 100,000,000 sorted cells from all samples were analyzed.

The entirety of the isolated RNA underwent reverse transcription, so expressed TCRB transcripts were sequenced. It was found that naive, central memory and regulatory T cell samples averaged about 3.5 million reads. Only in-frame clones appear in the TCRdb table, and some are missing; sequencing was by immunoSEQ multiplex PCR. The sample records 150,000 to 200,000 clones, 7% to 9.5% being singletons. General study findings and limits: The study found moderately but significantly shorter TCRB CDR3s in all four CD4+ subsets of Type 1 diabetes patients. There were fewer insertions and more deletions at the VDJ junctions of type 1 diabetes patients.

The specimen sequenced was central memory CD4+ T cells from blood. This sequence originates from a woman between 25 and 40 years old with type 1 diabetes. The chain is built from TRBV29-1 and TRBJ2-5; no reliable D call. CDR3: CSVEDSYQETQYF. DNA of the CDR3: TGCAGCGTTGAAGATTCGTACCAAGAGACCCAGTACTTC.